These 7 T cell receptor beta chains came from one sample sequenced in a study of blood T cell repertoires in COVID-19 (dated by TCRdb to the early 2020s). The receptor library was made with the immunoSEQ multiplex PCR assay. TCRdb's version of the immuneACCESS table is confined to in-frame rearrangements and falls short of the full clone set. An unresolved V gene accounts for under half of the shortfall where checked; the remainder is of unknown origin. Here the sample has 52,000 or so clones; around 76% occur a single time. The ten largest account for about 5.3% of the sample. The sequencing input was peripheral blood. The receptors derive from a human donor in a cohort sampled during active COVID-19.

The J gene is TRBJ1-3, the V gene TRBV6-6, with a possible D match to TRBD1 (5 bases). Germline V lookup: CDR1 MNHNY, CDR2 SVGAGI (reference sequence). Trimming left V 2 bases short and J 0 bases short, with 11 bases between. The CDR3 loop spans 16 amino acids. The CDR3 spells CASSYGADVSGNTIYF. The CDR3 nucleotides are TGTGCCAGCAGTTACGGGGCGGACGTCTCTGGAAACACCATATATTTT.

The chain joins TRBV5-1 to TRBJ1-2; TRBD1 aligns across 9 bases. Trimming removed 2 bases from V and 6 bases from J; junction bases left unmatched: 2. The germline gives CDR1 SGHRS, CDR2 YFSETQ. The length of the CDR3 is 13 residues. The chain's CDR3 is CASSLQGAHGYTF. In nucleotides, the CDR3 is TGCGCCAGCAGCTTACAGGGGGCCCATGGCTACACCTTC. Drawing the rest from reference TRBV5-1 and TRBJ1-2, the complete variable domain is KAGVTQTPRYLIKTRGQQVTLSCSPISGHRSVSWYQQTPGQGLQFLFEYFSETQRNKGNFPGRFSGRQFSNSRSEMNVSTLELGDSALYLCASSLQGAHGYTFGSGTRLTVV.

This chain connects TRBV19 to TRBJ2-3, with D possibly TRBD1 on 5 matching bases. Germline lookup yields CDR1 LNHDA and CDR2 SQIVND (reference sequence). The CDR3 consists of 14 residues. V was clipped by 5 bases and J by 2 bases, with 11 bases between them. Here the CDR3 DNA reads TGTGCCAGTAGTCTACGACAGTCCACAGATACGCAGTATTTT. Its protein product is CASSLRQSTDTQYF.

The genes are TRBV7-9 and TRBJ1-1; 12 positions match TRBD1. The CDR3 spans 17 residues. The V gene's germline CDR1 is SEHNR and CDR2 FQNEAQ (reference sequence). J was trimmed by 4 bases and V by 7 bases; bases with no gene match: 13. CDR3 amino acids: CASTSTGQGANGTEAFF. CDR3 nucleotide sequence: TGTGCCAGCACCTCAACGGGACAGGGGGCGAATGGCACTGAAGCTTTCTTT.

The chain combines TRBV11-2 with TRBJ2-5, with 7 positions matching TRBD1. V was clipped by 5 bases and J by 1 base; unmatched bases: 4. This CDR3 spans 14 amino acids. Germline V gene data show CDR1 as SGHAT and CDR2 as FQNNGV. CDR3 sequence: CASSRGQLQETQYF. CDR3 nucleotides: TGTGCCAGCAGCCGGGGACAGCTCCAAGAGACCCAGTACTTC.

The V gene is TRBV19, the J gene TRBJ1-5; 8 nucleotides match TRBD1. The CDR3 runs 15 residues. V lost 5 bases and J lost 4; bases outside the gene matches: 7. Germline CDR1 LNHDA, CDR2 SQIVND (reference sequence). DNA for the CDR3: TGTGCCAGTAGTCCCGGGACAGGCCCGAATCAGCCCCAGCATTTT. Translation gives CASSPGTGPNQPQHF.

This sequence joins TRBV9 and TRBJ2-7; D gene ambiguous. Trimming took off 3 bases at V and 3 bases at J, with 10 bases between the two ends. The CDR3 is made up of 13 amino acids. CDR1 and CDR2 (germline): SGDLS, YYNGEE. CDR3 loop: CASSAAPGYEQYF. CDR3 nucleotides: TGTGCCAGCAGCGCTGCACCCGGCTACGAGCAGTACTTC.